This T cell receptor (beta chain) was sequenced in a study of immune heterogeneity within non-small cell lung tumors. Study conclusions and caveats: Within a patient, dominant CDR3 beta clonotypes were shared across sites, though different locations had unique frequent clones.

The authors amplified TCR beta CDR3 by multiplex PCR with 32 V and 13 J primers. TCRdb recomputed calls from the multiplex PCR reads with MiXCR, one row per CDR3 protein. The sample lists 12,000 to 15,000 distinct CDR3 sequences, more than 30% occurring once. The CDR3 is 18 amino acids. V was shortened by 3 bases and J by 3 bases, with 26 bases between the two germline ends. Germline lookup yields CDR1 DFQATT and CDR2 SNEGSKA (reference sequence). Notes on this clonotype: Its antigen is unknown.

Bulk tumor genomic DNA served as template, at approximately 580 ng per sample. Collection of several biopsies per primary tumor, spaced far apart, took place during surgery. Surgery that was curative in intent was performed on patients with untreated, newly diagnosed non-small cell lung cancer. Non-small cell lung cancer patients, newly diagnosed and having surgery with curative intent, served as donors. The source of this sequence is a woman aged 45-59 years with non-small cell lung cancer. The rearrangement links TRBV20-1 to TRBJ1-2; no clear D. Sequenced sample: lung tumor tissue. The CDR3 DNA follows: TGCAGTGCTAGTGTTTTCCCGGGAAGTCTGCGTCTAGACTATGGCTACACCTTC. Translation: CSASVFPGSLRLDYGYTF.